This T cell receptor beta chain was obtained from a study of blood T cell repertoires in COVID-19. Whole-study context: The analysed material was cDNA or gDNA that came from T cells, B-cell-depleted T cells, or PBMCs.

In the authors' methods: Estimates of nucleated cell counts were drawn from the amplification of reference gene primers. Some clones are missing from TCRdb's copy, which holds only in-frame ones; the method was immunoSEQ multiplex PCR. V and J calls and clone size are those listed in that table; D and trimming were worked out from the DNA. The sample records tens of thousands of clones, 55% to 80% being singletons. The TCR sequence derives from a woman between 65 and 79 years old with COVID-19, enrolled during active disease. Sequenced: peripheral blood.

The CDR3 protein is CASSSASGALETQYF. The CDR3 DNA follows: TGCGCCAGCAGCTCCGCCAGTGGGGCCTTAGAGACCCAGTACTTC. This chain uses TRBV5-1 with TRBJ2-5; tentatively, D is TRBD1 (5 bases). V dropped 3 bases and J dropped 4 bases, with 16 bases sitting between them. CDR1 is SGHRS and CDR2 is YFSETQ in the germline V gene. The CDR3 totals 15 residues.